This entry lists 17 T cell receptor beta chains sequenced from one sample in a study of blood T cell repertoires in COVID-19. TCRdb's table, derived via immunoSEQ multiplex PCR, lists solely in-frame clones and lacks some. The sample has roughly 110,000 clones, more than 80% seen once. Sequencing was done on a sample of peripheral blood. These receptors originate from a human donor in a cohort sampled during active COVID-19.

The CDR3 sequence is CASMRQGVPEAFF. The CDR3 DNA reads TGTGCCAGCATGAGACAGGGTGTTCCTGAAGCTTTCTTT. The chain is built from TRBV6-5 and TRBJ1-1; 7 bases agree with TRBD1. This CDR3 spans 13 amino acids. V trimming: 7 bases; J trimming: 6 bases; junction bases outside the gene matches: 8. Germline CDR1 is MNHEY and CDR2 is SVGAGI.

The chain combines TRBV27 with TRBJ1-2; D gene ambiguous. Trimming took off 6 bases at V and 4 bases at J, with 12 bases between the two ends. CDR1 is MNHEY, CDR2 SMNVEV, per germline (reference sequence). The CDR3 sequence is 13 residues long. In DNA, the CDR3 is TGTGCCAGCAGCCCGGGAGCAGGCTATGGCTACACCTTC. Translating gives CASSPGAGYGYTF.

The genes are TRBV4-2 and TRBJ1-6; 7 positions agree with TRBD1. The CDR3 loop spans 14 amino acids. The germline V gene encodes CDR1 LGHNA and CDR2 YNFKEQ. Losses at the gene ends were 0 bases for V and 11 bases for J; bases not matched to a gene: 4. The CDR3 spells CASSQDRGYAPLHF. In nucleotides, the CDR3 is TGTGCCAGCAGCCAAGACAGGGGGTATGCACCCCTCCACTTT.

V usage is TRBV7-9 and J usage is TRBJ1-1; D perhaps matches TRBD1 (6 bases). Trimming left V 5 bases short and J 5 bases short, with 15 bases between. Germline CDR1 and CDR2: SEHNR and FQNEAQ (reference sequence). This CDR3 region has 14 residues. The CDR3 spells CASSLLDSRTEAFF. The CDR3 region has the DNA TGTGCCAGCAGCCTACTGGACAGCCGGACTGAAGCTTTCTTT.

The chain links TRBV28 to TRBJ1-1; D might be TRBD1 (6 bases). CDR1 is MDHEN, CDR2 SYDVKM, per germline. This CDR3 contains 15 residues. V was shortened by 0 bases and J by 1 base, with 9 bases between the two germline ends. For the CDR3, the DNA is TGTGCCAGCAGTTTATGGGACAGAGGGAACACTGAAGCTTTCTTT. Translating gives CASSLWDRGNTEAFF.

CDR3 sequence: CASSVGQGIGNTIYF. The CDR3 bases are TGTGCCAGCAGCGTAGGACAGGGGATTGGAAACACCATATATTTT. V usage is TRBV9 and J usage is TRBJ1-3; 8 bases agree with TRBD1. This CDR3 spans 15 amino acids. J lost 3 bases, V lost 0 bases, and 2 bases had no gene match. The germline V gene encodes CDR1 SGDLS and CDR2 YYNGEE.

The chain has TRBV6-1 and TRBJ2-7; 15 bases are shared with TRBD2. This CDR3 contains 16 residues. J gave up 6 bases and V 4 bases, and 7 bases lay outside the gene matches. Germline values: CDR1 MNHNS, CDR2 SASEGT. The CDR3 protein is CASSGGLAGGPREQYF. The CDR3 DNA sequence: TGTGCCAGCAGTGGCGGACTAGCGGGGGGGCCCCGCGAGCAGTACTTC.

The chain employs TRBV30 and TRBJ2-3, with D possibly matching TRBD1 (6 bases). Germline loops: CDR1 GTSNPN, CDR2 SVGIG (reference sequence). The CDR3 is 16 residues long. Between the trimmed V and J ends, which lost 5 bases and 0 bases, there was a span of 18 bases. The CDR3 DNA reads as TGTGCCTGGGATACCGGGACAACCCGTAGCACAGATACGCAGTATTTT. Translated, it gives CAWDTGTTRSTDTQYF.

This clone appeared once. CDR3 region: CAVPGQGYNEQFF. The CDR3 bases are TGTGCCGTACCGGGACAGGGCTACAATGAGCAGTTCTTC. The chain recombines TRBV30 with TRBJ2-1, with 9 bases identical to TRBD1. Losses at the gene ends were 8 bases for V and 3 bases for J; bases not matched to a gene: 5. The CDR3 is 13 residues long. The germline CDR1 and CDR2 sequences are GTSNPN and SVGIG (reference sequence).

The chain couples TRBV9 to TRBJ2-7, with D unclear. The germline V gene encodes CDR1 SGDLS and CDR2 YYNGEE. The ends were cut back, 0 bases at V and 0 bases at J, with 7 bases in the middle. The CDR3 consists of 14 residues. CDR3 coding DNA: TGTGCCAGCAGCGTAGAGTACATCTCCTACGAGCAGTACTTC. Translating gives CASSVEYISYEQYF.

This clone was counted ten times or more. The same CDR3 arises from other DNA sequences in this sample as well. The chain joins TRBV28 to TRBJ1-6, with D possibly matching TRBD1 (6 bases). CDR3 length: 16 amino acids. V dropped 5 bases and J dropped 6 bases, with 17 bases sitting between them. The germline CDR1 and CDR2 sequences are MDHEN and SYDVKM. The CDR3 is CASSEITGTFNSPLHF. The CDR3, as DNA: TGTGCCAGCAGTGAAATAACCGGGACATTTAATTCACCCCTCCACTTT.

This chain links TRBV12-2 with TRBJ2-7; the DNA was not compared with TRBD1, the D call given in the table. TRBV12-2 is termed a pseudogene. The CDR3 totals 15 residues. The CDR3 DNA follows: TGTGCAAGTCGCTTAGTACAGGGTAACTCCTACGAGCAGTACTTC. This codes for CASRLVQGNSYEQYF.

This clone has a handful of counts. The CDR3 sequence is CASSQVARGSYEQYF. CDR3 nucleotides: TGTGCCAGCAGCCAAGTTGCCAGGGGATCCTACGAGCAGTACTTC. This chain uses TRBV3-1 (or the pseudogene TRBV3-2) with TRBJ2-7; a weak D match, TRBD1 (6 bases). Between the trimmed V and J ends, which lost 1 base and 1 base, there was a span of 11 bases. In germline, CDR1 is LGHDT, CDR2 YNNKEL (reference sequence). The CDR3 totals 15 residues.

This chain joins TRBV7-3 and TRBJ2-1; TRBD1 is a possible D gene (6 bases). Germline CDR1 is SGHTA and CDR2 is FQGTGA. CDR3 length: 17 residues. Trimming pared 4 bases from V and 3 bases from J, leaving 19 bases between. CDR3 sequence: CASSSQPPGQFYNEQFF. In DNA, the CDR3 is TGTGCCAGCAGCTCCCAACCCCCCGGACAGTTCTACAATGAGCAGTTCTTC.

This clone was detected only once. The chain is built from TRBV11-1 and TRBJ2-7, with D unresolved. V lost 0 bases to trimming and J lost 5 bases, with 8 bases between them. CDR3 length equals 13 residues. Per the germline V gene, CDR1 is SGHAT and CDR2 is FQDESV (reference sequence). This CDR3 reads CASSLAPENEQYF. Written as DNA, the CDR3 is TGTGCCAGCAGCTTAGCCCCCGAGAACGAGCAGTACTTC.

The gene calls are TRBV28 and TRBJ1-5; D is unclear. Germline V lookup: CDR1 MDHEN, CDR2 SYDVKM. The length of the CDR3 is 13 residues. V dropped 6 bases and J dropped 2 bases, with 8 bases sitting between them. The CDR3 region has the DNA TGTGCCAGCAGGGTCGGGGGCAATCAGCCCCAGCATTTT. Protein product: CASRVGGNQPQHF. The full variable domain, its missing parts supplied by reference TRBV28 and TRBJ1-5, is DVKVTQSSRYLVKRTGEKVFLECVQDMDHENMFWYRQDPGLGLRLIYFSYDVKMKEKGDIPEGYSVSREKKERFSLILESASTNQTSMYLCASRVGGNQPQHFGDGTRLSIL.

This clone has a handful of counts. The chain combines TRBV19 with TRBJ2-6; possibly TRBD1 for D (6 bases). In germline, CDR1 is LNHDA, CDR2 SQIVND (reference sequence). CDR3 length: 17 amino acids. V was clipped by 5 bases and J by 1 base, with 15 bases between them. The CDR3 here is CASSLPGDYSGANVLTF. The CDR3 bases are TGTGCCAGTAGTTTGCCAGGGGATTATTCTGGGGCCAACGTCCTGACTTTC.